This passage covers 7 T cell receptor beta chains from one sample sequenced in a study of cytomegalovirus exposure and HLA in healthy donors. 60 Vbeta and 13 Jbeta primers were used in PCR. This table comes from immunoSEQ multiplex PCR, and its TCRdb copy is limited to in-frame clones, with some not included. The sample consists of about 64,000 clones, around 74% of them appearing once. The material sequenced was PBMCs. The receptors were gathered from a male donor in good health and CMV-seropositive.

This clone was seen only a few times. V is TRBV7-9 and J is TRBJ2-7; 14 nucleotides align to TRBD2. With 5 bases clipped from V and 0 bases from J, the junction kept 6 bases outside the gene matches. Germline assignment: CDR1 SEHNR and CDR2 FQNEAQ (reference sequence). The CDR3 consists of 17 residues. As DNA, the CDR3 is TGTGCCAGCAGCGCATGGACTAGCGGGGGGTCCTCCTACGAGCAGTACTTC. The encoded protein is CASSAWTSGGSSYEQYF.

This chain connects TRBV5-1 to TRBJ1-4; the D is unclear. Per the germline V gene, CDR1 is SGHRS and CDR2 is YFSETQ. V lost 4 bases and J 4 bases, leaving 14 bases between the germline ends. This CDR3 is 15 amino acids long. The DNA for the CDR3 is TGCGCCAGCAGCCCTGGGGAGACCGTTAATGAAAAACTGTTTTTT. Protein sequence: CASSPGETVNEKLFF.

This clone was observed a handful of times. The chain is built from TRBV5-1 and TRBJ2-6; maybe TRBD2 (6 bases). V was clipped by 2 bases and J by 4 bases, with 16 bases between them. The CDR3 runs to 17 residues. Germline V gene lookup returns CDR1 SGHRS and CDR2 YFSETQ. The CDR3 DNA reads TGCGCCAGCAGCTTAGCGGGTTCCTGGTCGGGGGCCAACGTCCTGACTTTC. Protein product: CASSLAGSWSGANVLTF.

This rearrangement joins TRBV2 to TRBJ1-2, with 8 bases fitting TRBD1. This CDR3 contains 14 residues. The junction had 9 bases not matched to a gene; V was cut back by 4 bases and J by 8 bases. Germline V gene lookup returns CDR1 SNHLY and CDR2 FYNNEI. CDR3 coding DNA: TGTGCCAGCAGTGCCCGCTCGGACAGGGAGGGCTACACCTTC. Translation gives CASSARSDREGYTF.

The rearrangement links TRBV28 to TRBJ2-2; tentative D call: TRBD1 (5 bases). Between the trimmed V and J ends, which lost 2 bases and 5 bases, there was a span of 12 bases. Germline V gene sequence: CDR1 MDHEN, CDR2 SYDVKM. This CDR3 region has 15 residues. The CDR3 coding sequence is TGTGCCAGCAGTTTAAGGCAGGGTTGGACCGGGGAGCTGTTTTTT. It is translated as CASSLRQGWTGELFF. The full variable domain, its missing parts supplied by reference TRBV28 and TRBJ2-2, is DVKVTQSSRYLVKRTGEKVFLECVQDMDHENMFWYRQDPGLGLRLIYFSYDVKMKEKGDIPEGYSVSREKKERFSLILESASTNQTSMYLCASSLRQGWTGELFFGEGSRLTVL.

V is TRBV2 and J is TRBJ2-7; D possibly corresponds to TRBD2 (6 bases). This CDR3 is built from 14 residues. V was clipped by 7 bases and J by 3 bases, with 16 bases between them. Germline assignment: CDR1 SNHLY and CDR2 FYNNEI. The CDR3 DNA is TGTGCCAGCACACTAGGGAGGAGGGACTACGAGCAGTACTTC. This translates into CASTLGRRDYEQYF.

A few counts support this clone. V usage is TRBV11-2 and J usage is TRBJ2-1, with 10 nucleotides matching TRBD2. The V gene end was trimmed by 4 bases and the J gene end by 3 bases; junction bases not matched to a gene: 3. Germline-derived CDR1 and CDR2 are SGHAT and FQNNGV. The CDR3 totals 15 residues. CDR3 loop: CASSSQRGGYNEQFF. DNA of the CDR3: TGTGCCAGCAGCTCACAGCGGGGGGGCTACAATGAGCAGTTCTTC. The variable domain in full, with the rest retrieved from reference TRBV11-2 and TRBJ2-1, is EAGVAQSPRYKIIEKRQSVAFWCNPISGHATLYWYQQILGQGPKLLIQFQNNGVVDDSQLPKDRFSAERLKGVDSTLKIQPAKLEDSAVYLCASSSQRGGYNEQFFGPGTRLTVL.